This T cell receptor (beta chain) is drawn from a study of regulatory dendritic cells for organ transplantation. Study-level points and caveats: Memory CD8+ clonal expansion seemed more limited with regulatory than mature dendritic cells.

V lost 2 bases to trimming and J lost 1 base; unmatched junction nucleotides: 3. The CDR3 has 16 residues. CDR1 and CDR2 (germline): MNHEY, SMNVEV (reference sequence). TCRdb's table, derived via immunoSEQ multiplex PCR, lists solely in-frame clones and lacks some. This sample carries approximately 12,000 clones, more than 75% of them seen once, and the ten largest clones take about 1.1%. CFSE-labeled sorted T cells met regulatory or mature dendritic cells for over 4 days. Memory T cells were CD45RO+, naive were CD45RA+, sorted by FACS. As for this clone: Antigen unknown.

The sample consisted of naive CD8+ T cells from blood cultured with regulatory dendritic cells. Stated subset: CD45RA+ naive T cells. The chain combines TRBV27 with TRBJ2-1, with 9 bases matching TRBD1. This TCR came from a human donor in good health. CDR3 DNA: TGTGCCAGCAGTTTAGGGACAGGGTGGTCCTACAATGAGCAGTTCTTC. Residues: CASSLGTGWSYNEQFF.